The present TCR beta chain was sequenced within a study of early T cells in non-severe SARS-CoV-2 infection. In TCRdb, the 5' RACE reads were re-called with MiXCR into one record per CDR3 protein. This sample has tens of thousands of distinct CDR3 sequences, with around an eighth found just once. This clonotype was observed a few times. Trimming removed 6 bases from V and 7 bases from J; junction bases left unmatched: 14. The CDR3 spans 17 residues. CDR1 LGHNA and CDR2 YSLEER come from the germline V gene. Sequencing was performed on whole blood. The clonotype originates from an adult who was a healthcare worker with PCR-confirmed SARS-CoV-2 infection or an uninfected control (not recorded which). The genes are TRBV4-3 and TRBJ2-1; 11 bases align to TRBD2. The CDR3 bases are TGCGCCAGCAGTCCAAGATCAGTACTAGCGGGAGATAATGAGCAGTTCTTC. Translation gives CASSPRSVLAGDNEQFF.